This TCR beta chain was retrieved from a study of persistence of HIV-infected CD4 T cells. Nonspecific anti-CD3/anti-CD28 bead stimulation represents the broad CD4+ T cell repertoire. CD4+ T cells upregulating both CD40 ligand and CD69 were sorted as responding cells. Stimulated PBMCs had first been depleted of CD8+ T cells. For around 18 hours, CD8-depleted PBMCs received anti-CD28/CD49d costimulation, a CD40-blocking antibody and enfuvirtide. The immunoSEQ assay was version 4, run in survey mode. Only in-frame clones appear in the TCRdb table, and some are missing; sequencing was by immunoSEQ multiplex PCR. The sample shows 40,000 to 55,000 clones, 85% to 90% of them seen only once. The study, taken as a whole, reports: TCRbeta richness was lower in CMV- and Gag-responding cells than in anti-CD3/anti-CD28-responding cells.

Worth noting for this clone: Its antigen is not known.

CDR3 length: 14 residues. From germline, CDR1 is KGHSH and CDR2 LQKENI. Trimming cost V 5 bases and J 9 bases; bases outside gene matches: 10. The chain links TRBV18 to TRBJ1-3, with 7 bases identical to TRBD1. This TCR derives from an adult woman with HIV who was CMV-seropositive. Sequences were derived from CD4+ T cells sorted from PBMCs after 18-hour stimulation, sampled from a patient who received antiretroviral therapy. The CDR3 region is CASSTGTVRTTIYF. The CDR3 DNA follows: TGTGCCAGCTCAACCGGGACAGTAAGGACCACCATATATTTT.